The 6 T cell receptor beta chains presented below share a single source sample, sequenced in a study of blood T cell repertoires in COVID-19. Repertoires were generated with immunoSEQ multiplex PCR, while TCRdb's copy carries only in-frame clones and drops some. The data contain about 330,000 clones, roughly 87% of them singletons. The sample was peripheral blood. These receptors all stem from a man aged 25 to 40 with COVID-19, enrolled during active disease.

The chain joins TRBV29-1 to TRBJ1-1; maybe TRBD1 (6 bases). Germline V gives CDR1 SQVTM, CDR2 ANQGSEA. Trimming stripped 8 bases from V and 4 bases from J, with 14 bases between. The CDR3 sequence is 12 residues long. CDR3 in DNA: TGCAGCATAGGGGGTGGCGGCACTGAAGCTTTCTTT. It translates to CSIGGGGTEAFF.

This rearrangement joins TRBV28 to TRBJ2-7, with D tentatively TRBD1 (5 bases). The CDR3 covers 12 residues. Deletions cut 5 bases from V and 7 bases from J, with 12 bases between. Germline-derived CDR1 and CDR2 are MDHEN and SYDVKM. CDR3 in amino acids: CASSLLKGEQYF. CDR3 sequence (DNA): TGTGCCAGCAGTCTCCTCAAGGGGGAGCAGTACTTC.

The gene calls are TRBV29-1 and TRBJ2-7; D might be TRBD2 (6 bases). The CDR3 contains 13 residues. Between the trimmed V and J ends, which lost 7 bases and 5 bases, there was a span of 18 bases. Per germline, CDR1 SQVTM and CDR2 ANQGSEA. CDR3 DNA: TGCAGCGGGACCCGTGGGGGGATCGACGAGCAGTACTTC. Protein product: CSGTRGGIDEQYF.

Regarding this clone: The junction departs from germline at one end; a sequencing error may be responsible. The chain recombines TRBV6-5 with TRBJ1-2, with 7 bases matching TRBD1. The germline CDR1 and CDR2 sequences are MNHEY and SVGAGI. The CDR3 is 12 residues long. Written as DNA, the CDR3 is TGTGCCAGCAGTTACTCGGGTCAGGGACAGCTCTTC. Amino acids: CASSYSGQGQLF.

The chain is built from TRBV14 and TRBJ2-7, with D possibly matching TRBD2 (6 bases). Germline lookup yields CDR1 SGHDN and CDR2 FVKESK. V dropped 0 bases and J dropped 7 bases, with 19 bases sitting between them. The CDR3 extends over 16 amino acids. CDR3 bases: TGTGCCAGCAGCCAAGATCGGGGAACAGCTGGAGGGGAGCAGTACTTC. It encodes CASSQDRGTAGGEQYF. The variable domain in full, completed from reference TRBV14 and TRBJ2-7, reads EAGVTQFPSHSVIEKGQTVTLRCDPISGHDNLYWYRRVMGKEIKFLLHFVKESKQDESGMPNNRFLAERTGGTYSTLKVQPAELEDSGVYFCASSQDRGTAGGEQYFGPGTRLTVT.

For the CDR3, the DNA is TGTGCCAGCAGCCAAGGCGACTACACCGGGGAGCTGTTTTTT. Its translation is CASSQGDYTGELFF. The chain is built from TRBV14 and TRBJ2-2, with D unclear. The V gene lost 1 base and the J gene lost 3 bases, with 6 bases spanning the gap. This CDR3 is built from 14 residues. Germline CDR1 reads SGHDN; CDR2 reads FVKESK.